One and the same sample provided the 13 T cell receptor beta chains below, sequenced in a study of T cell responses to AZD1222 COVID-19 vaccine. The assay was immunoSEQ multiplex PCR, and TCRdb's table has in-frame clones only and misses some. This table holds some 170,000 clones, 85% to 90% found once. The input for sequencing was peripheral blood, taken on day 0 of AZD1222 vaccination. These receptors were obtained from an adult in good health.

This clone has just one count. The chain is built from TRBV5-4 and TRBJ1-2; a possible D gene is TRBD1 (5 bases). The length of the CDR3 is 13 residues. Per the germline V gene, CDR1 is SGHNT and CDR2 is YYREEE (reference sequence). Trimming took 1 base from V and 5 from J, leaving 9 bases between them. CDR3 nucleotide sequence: TGTGCCAGCAGCTTGCCCGGGGGTTATGGCTACACCTTC. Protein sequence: CASSLPGGYGYTF.

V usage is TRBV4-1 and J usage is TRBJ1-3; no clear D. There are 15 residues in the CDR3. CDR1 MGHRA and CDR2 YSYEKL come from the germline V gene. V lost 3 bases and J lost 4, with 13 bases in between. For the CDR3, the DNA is TGCGCCAGCAGCCATCCCGGGTCAAAGGGAAACACCATATATTTT. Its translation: CASSHPGSKGNTIYF.

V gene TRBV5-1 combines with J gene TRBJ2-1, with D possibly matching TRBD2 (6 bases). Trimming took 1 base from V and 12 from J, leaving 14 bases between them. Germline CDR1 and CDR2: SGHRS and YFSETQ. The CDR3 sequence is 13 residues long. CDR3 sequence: CASSLYGSGGQFF. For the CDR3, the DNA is TGCGCCAGCAGCTTGTACGGGAGTGGGGGGCAGTTCTTC.

CDR3 region: CASSQVLGRVYSPLHF. The CDR3 bases are TGTGCCAGCAGCCAAGTTTTGGGCAGGGTATATTCACCCCTCCACTTT. The chain recombines TRBV3-1 (or the pseudogene TRBV3-2) with TRBJ1-6, with D tentatively TRBD1 (5 bases). The V and J ends lost 1 base and 8 bases respectively, with 15 bases between them. Germline assignment: CDR1 LGHDT and CDR2 YNNKEL (reference sequence). This CDR3 is 16 amino acids long.

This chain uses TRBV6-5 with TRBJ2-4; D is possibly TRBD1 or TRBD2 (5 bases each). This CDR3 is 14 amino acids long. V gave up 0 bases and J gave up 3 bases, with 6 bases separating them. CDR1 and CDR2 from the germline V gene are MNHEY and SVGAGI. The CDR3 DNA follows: TGTGCCAGCAGTTACTCTGGGGGCAAAAACATTCAGTACTTC. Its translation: CASSYSGGKNIQYF.

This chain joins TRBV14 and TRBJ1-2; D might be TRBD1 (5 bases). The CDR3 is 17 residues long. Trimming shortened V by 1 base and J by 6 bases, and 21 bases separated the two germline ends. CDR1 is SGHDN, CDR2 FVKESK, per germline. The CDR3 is CASSQGRRQGSIHGYTF. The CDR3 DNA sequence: TGTGCCAGCAGCCAAGGACGGCGTCAGGGTAGTATCCATGGCTACACCTTC.

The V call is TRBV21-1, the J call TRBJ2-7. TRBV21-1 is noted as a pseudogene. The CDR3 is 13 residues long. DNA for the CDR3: TGTGCCAGCGTTCCGAATGACGGCTACGAGCAGTACGTC. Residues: CASVPNDGYEQYV.

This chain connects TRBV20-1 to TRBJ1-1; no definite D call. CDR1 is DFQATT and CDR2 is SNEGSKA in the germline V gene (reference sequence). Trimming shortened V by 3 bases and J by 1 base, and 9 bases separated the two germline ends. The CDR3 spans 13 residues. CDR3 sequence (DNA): TGCAGTGCTAGTAATAGGGAGAACACTGAAGCTTTCTTT. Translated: CSASNRENTEAFF.

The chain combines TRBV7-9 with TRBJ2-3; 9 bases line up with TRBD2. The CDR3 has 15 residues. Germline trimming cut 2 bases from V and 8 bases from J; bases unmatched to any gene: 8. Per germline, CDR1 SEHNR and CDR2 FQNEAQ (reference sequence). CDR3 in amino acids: CASSLPLAGSSTQYF. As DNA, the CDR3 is TGTGCCAGCAGCTTACCGCTAGCGGGAAGCAGTACGCAGTATTTT.

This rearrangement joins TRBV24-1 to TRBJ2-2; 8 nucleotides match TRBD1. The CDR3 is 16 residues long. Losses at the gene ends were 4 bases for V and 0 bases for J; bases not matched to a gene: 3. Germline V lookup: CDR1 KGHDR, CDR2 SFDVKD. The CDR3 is CATSDLGQANTGELFF. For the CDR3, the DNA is TGTGCCACCAGTGACCTGGGACAGGCGAACACCGGGGAGCTGTTTTTT.

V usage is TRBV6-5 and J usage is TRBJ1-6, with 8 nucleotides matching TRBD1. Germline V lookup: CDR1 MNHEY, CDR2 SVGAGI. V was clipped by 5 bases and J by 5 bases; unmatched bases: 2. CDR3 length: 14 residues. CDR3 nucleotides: TGTGCCAGCAGTCAGGGGGCTGATAATTCACCCCTCCACTTT. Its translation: CASSQGADNSPLHF.

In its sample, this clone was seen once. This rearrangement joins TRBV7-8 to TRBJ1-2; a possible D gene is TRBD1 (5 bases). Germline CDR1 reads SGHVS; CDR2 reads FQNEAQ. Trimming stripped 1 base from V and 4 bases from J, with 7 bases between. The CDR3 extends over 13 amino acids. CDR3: CASSLEGIYGYTF. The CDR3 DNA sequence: TGTGCCAGCAGCTTAGAGGGGATCTATGGCTACACCTTC.

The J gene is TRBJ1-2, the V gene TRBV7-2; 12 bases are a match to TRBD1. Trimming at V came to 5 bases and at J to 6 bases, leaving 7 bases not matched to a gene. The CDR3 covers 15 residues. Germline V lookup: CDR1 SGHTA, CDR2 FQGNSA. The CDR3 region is CASSLGQGAHNGYTF. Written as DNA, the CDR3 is TGTGCCAGCAGCCTGGGACAGGGGGCGCATAATGGCTACACCTTC.